This entry lists 11 T cell receptor beta chains sequenced from one sample in a study of T-cell reconstitution after alpha-beta-depleted transplantation in children. The TCRbeta library was prepared with unique molecular identifiers. One entry per CDR3 protein, called by TCRdb with MiXCR from the PCR reads. The sample consists of hundreds of thousands of distinct CDR3 sequences, around 12% of them appearing once. This specimen was PBMCs, taken before TCRalphabeta/CD19-depleted stem cell transplant. These receptors were obtained from a girl aged 2-10 years with congenital amegakaryocytic thrombocytopenia, due to receive a stem cell transplant.

This clonotype appeared a few times. This chain joins TRBV6-1 and TRBJ2-3; possible D gene TRBD2, 6 bases. The V and J ends lost 2 bases and 4 bases respectively, with 16 bases between them. There are 16 residues in the CDR3. The germline V gene encodes CDR1 MNHNS and CDR2 SASEGT. This CDR3 is CASSEIGGVGADTQYF. The CDR3 coding sequence is TGTGCCAGCAGTGAAATCGGCGGGGTCGGGGCAGATACGCAGTATTTT.

This clonotype was seen at least ten times. V gene TRBV20-1 combines with J gene TRBJ2-7, with D hard to call. This CDR3 contains 11 residues. V lost 4 bases and J 3 bases, leaving 7 bases between the germline ends. Germline V lookup: CDR1 DFQATT, CDR2 SNEGSKA (reference sequence). The CDR3 region is CSAKPDYEQYF. The CDR3 coding sequence is TGCAGTGCTAAACCAGACTACGAGCAGTACTTC.

The table lists this clonotype with many counts. V gene TRBV5-1 combines with J gene TRBJ2-3; 9 nucleotides agree with TRBD2. V lost 4 bases, J lost 4 bases, and 4 bases stayed unmatched. The CDR3 covers 14 residues. Germline-derived CDR1 and CDR2 are SGHRS and YFSETQ. CDR3 coding DNA: TGCGCCAGCAGCATAGGACTAGCGTCAGATACGCAGTATTTT. It is translated as CASSIGLASDTQYF.

This clonotype was recorded many times. This chain uses TRBV27 with TRBJ1-6, with 8 nucleotides matching TRBD1. The length of the CDR3 is 13 residues. J was trimmed by 10 bases and V by 3 bases; bases with no gene match: 2. Germline lookup yields CDR1 MNHEY and CDR2 SMNVEV (reference sequence). CDR3 residues: CASSLTGESPLHF. Here the CDR3 DNA reads TGTGCCAGCAGTTTGACAGGGGAATCACCCCTCCACTTT.

As for this clonotype: The DNA is left out, because the CDR3 cannot be placed on it with certainty; the CDR3 is given as TCRdb lists it. The V gene is TRBV28, the J gene TRBJ2-3. CDR1 and CDR2 (germline): MDHEN, SYDVKM. From its first to its last residue, the CDR3 has 12 amino acids. The CDR3 is CASSTSRDTQYF.

This clonotype has just a few counts. The chain employs TRBV3-1 and TRBJ2-6; D is unresolved. Deletions cut 1 base from V and 4 bases from J, with 26 bases between. Germline CDR1 and CDR2: LGHDT and YNNKEL (reference sequence). The CDR3 consists of 21 residues. DNA for the CDR3: TGTGCCAGCAGCCAAGTCTTTTTCCCGGTGGCGGTGCTTTCCGGGGCCAACGTCCTGACTTTC. This sequence encodes CASSQVFFPVAVLSGANVLTF.

This clonotype has just a few counts. V is TRBV14 and J is TRBJ2-2; D may be TRBD1 or TRBD2 (5 bases each). V dropped 0 bases and J dropped 6 bases, with 17 bases sitting between them. This CDR3 spans 17 amino acids. Germline CDR1 reads SGHDN; CDR2 reads FVKESK. The CDR3 DNA is TGTGCCAGCAGCCAAGATCGTTGGGGGAGAGGGGCCGGGGAGCTGTTTTTT. Translating gives CASSQDRWGRGAGELFF.

This clonotype was observed a handful of times. The chain carries TRBV12-3 or TRBV12-4 and TRBJ2-5, with D possibly matching TRBD2 (6 bases). The ends were cut back, 3 bases at V and 0 bases at J, with 11 bases in the middle. The CDR3 has 15 residues. The CDR3 loop is CASSFGIADQETQYF. CDR3 in DNA: TGTGCCAGCAGTTTCGGCATAGCGGACCAAGAGACCCAGTACTTC.

V and J are TRBV12-3 or TRBV12-4 and TRBJ2-7; no definite D call. The V end lost 6 bases, the J end lost 4 bases, and 13 bases lay between the germline ends. The CDR3 loop spans 13 amino acids. CDR3 nucleotides: TGTGCCAGCAGATCCCCTAAAGAGTACGAGCAGTACTTC. This encodes CASRSPKEYEQYF.

This clonotype was picked up many times. The chain recombines TRBV28 with TRBJ2-3; the match to TRBD2 covers 7 bases. This CDR3 has 15 amino acids. The V segment lost 2 bases and the J segment 2 bases; nucleotides outside the gene matches: 4. The germline CDR1 and CDR2 sequences are MDHEN and SYDVKM. CDR3: CASSLIREVTDTQYF. CDR3 in DNA: TGTGCCAGCAGTTTAATACGGGAGGTCACAGATACGCAGTATTTT.

The genes are TRBV20-1 and TRBJ2-7; 9 bases are a match to TRBD2. J gave up 4 bases and V 3 bases, and 7 bases lay outside the gene matches. The germline V gene has CDR1 DFQATT and CDR2 SNEGSKA (reference sequence). CDR3 length: 14 amino acids. The CDR3 nucleotides read TGCAGTGCTAGCCCTCTAGCGGGATTATACGAGCAGTACTTC. Translating it yields CSASPLAGLYEQYF.